Each of the 22 T cell receptor beta chains below was sequenced from the same sample in a study of blood T cell repertoires in COVID-19. Measured with immunoSEQ multiplex PCR; TCRdb has only the in-frame clones, and not every one. The data show 300,000 to 350,000 clones, approximately 85% seen once. Specimen: PBMCs or T cells enriched from blood (not recorded which). The receptors come from a man aged 25-45 years who had recovered from COVID-19.

The chain combines TRBV5-6 with TRBJ2-5; D not resolved. Deletions cut 4 bases from V and 2 bases from J, with 6 bases between. The V gene's germline CDR1 is SGHDT and CDR2 YYEEEE. There are 12 residues in the CDR3. The DNA of the CDR3 is TGTGCCAGCAGCACAATACAAGAGACCCAGTACTTC. This codes for CASSTIQETQYF.

The J gene is TRBJ2-1, the V gene TRBV20-1; tentatively, D is TRBD1 (5 bases). CDR1 is DFQATT, CDR2 SNEGSKA, per germline (reference sequence). There are 12 residues in the CDR3. V was clipped by 3 bases and J by 7 bases, with 10 bases between them. This CDR3 reads CSASWQGNEQFF. CDR3 DNA sequence: TGCAGTGCTAGTTGGCAGGGAAATGAGCAGTTCTTC.

This sequence joins TRBV5-4 and TRBJ1-1; D is possibly TRBD1 (5 bases). Trimming took 4 bases from V and 1 from J, leaving 14 bases between them. CDR3 length: 15 residues. The germline V gene encodes CDR1 SGHNT and CDR2 YYREEE (reference sequence). The chain's CDR3 is CASSNPTQGNTEAFF. In DNA form, the CDR3 reads TGTGCCAGCAGCAACCCGACCCAGGGGAACACTGAAGCTTTCTTT.

The chain combines TRBV10-2 with TRBJ1-1, with D possibly TRBD1 on 6 matching bases. Trimming took 6 bases from V and 8 from J, leaving 16 bases between them. This CDR3 region has 13 residues. CDR1 and CDR2 from the germline V gene are WSHSY and SAAADI. The CDR3 spells CASRAAGVLEAFF. CDR3 bases: TGCGCCAGCAGGGCAGCAGGGGTGTTGGAAGCTTTCTTT.

This rearrangement joins TRBV6-5 to TRBJ1-2, with 8 positions matching TRBD1. After removal of 6 bases from V and 8 bases from J, the junction contained 14 bases not matched to a gene. The CDR3 has 15 amino acids. Germline V gives CDR1 MNHEY, CDR2 SVGAGI. CDR3 sequence reads: CASRSPQRAGGGYTF. CDR3 in DNA: TGTGCCAGCAGATCGCCCCAGCGGGCAGGGGGCGGCTACACCTTC.

V usage is TRBV2 and J usage is TRBJ1-1; no firm D call. Germline lookup yields CDR1 SNHLY and CDR2 FYNNEI. The CDR3 length is 15 residues. The V gene lost 2 bases and the J gene lost 3 bases, with 13 bases spanning the gap. CDR3 amino acids: CASSEYSVRDTEAFF. CDR3 DNA: TGTGCCAGCAGTGAATACTCGGTGCGGGACACTGAAGCTTTCTTT.

This chain joins TRBV6-1 and TRBJ1-2, with TRBD1 matching over 7 bases. Germline V CDR1 and CDR2: MNHNS, SASEGT. With V trimmed by 2 bases and J by 4 bases, 7 bases remained unmatched. This CDR3 comprises 15 residues. CDR3 in DNA: TGTGCCAGCAGTGAAACACCGGGACAGTTCTATGGCTACACCTTC. Translation: CASSETPGQFYGYTF.

This chain links TRBV5-1 with TRBJ2-5; D gene ambiguous. The CDR3 is 14 residues long. Germline V gene data show CDR1 as SGHRS and CDR2 as YFSETQ. V lost 2 bases and J 4 bases, leaving 12 bases between the germline ends. CDR3 amino acids: CASSFIPAGETQYF. CDR3 coding DNA: TGCGCCAGCAGCTTCATCCCCGCCGGAGAGACCCAGTACTTC.

The rearrangement links TRBV13 to TRBJ1-2, with a tentative D call TRBD1 (6 bases). This CDR3 has 19 amino acids. Trimming took off 0 bases at V and 1 base at J, with 21 bases between the two ends. Germline V gene sequence: CDR1 PRHDT, CDR2 FYEKMQ (reference sequence). The CDR3 nucleotides read TGTGCCAGCAGCTTAGGGAGTCCCAGAACAGGGAACGTTAACTATGGCTACACCTTC. Its protein is CASSLGSPRTGNVNYGYTF.

CDR3 protein: CASSQRQGGEAFF. The CDR3 DNA reads TGTGCCAGCAGCCAGAGACAGGGAGGTGAAGCTTTCTTT. V is TRBV12-3 or TRBV12-4 and J is TRBJ1-1, with 7 bases lining up with TRBD1. This CDR3 region has 13 residues. The V gene end was trimmed by 6 bases and the J gene end by 7 bases; junction bases not matched to a gene: 8.

This clone has just a few counts. The chain combines TRBV7-8 with TRBJ1-2, with 7 bases fitting TRBD1. CDR1 and CDR2 from the germline V gene are SGHVS and FQNEAQ. The V and J ends lost 7 bases and 4 bases, in that order; junction bases with no gene match: 27. The CDR3 sequence is 20 residues long. The CDR3, as DNA: TGTGCCAGCATAAGACAGGGTGTCCCCACCACCGCCGGCTTCGCCTATGGCTACACCTTC. Protein sequence: CASIRQGVPTTAGFAYGYTF. Full variable domain (outside the CDR3, taken from reference TRBV7-8 and TRBJ1-2): GAGVSQSPRYKVAKRGQDVALRCDPISGHVSLFWYQQALGQGPEFLTYFQNEAQLDKSGLPSDRFFAERPEGSVSTLKIQRTQQEDSAVYLCASIRQGVPTTAGFAYGYTFGSGTRLTVV.

The V and J genes are TRBV19 and TRBJ2-7; 11 nucleotides align to TRBD2. Germline V gene lookup returns CDR1 LNHDA and CDR2 SQIVND (reference sequence). CDR3 length equals 14 residues. V gave up 1 base and J gave up 6 bases; unmatched junction bases: 2. The CDR3 protein is CASSIVLAGGEQYF. The CDR3 DNA is TGTGCCAGTAGTATAGTCCTAGCGGGAGGCGAGCAGTACTTC.

This chain joins TRBV6-1 and TRBJ2-1; tentatively, D is TRBD2 (6 bases). V was trimmed by 0 bases and J by 10 bases, leaving 19 bases between them. CDR1 and CDR2 (germline): MNHNS, SASEGT. This CDR3 has 16 residues. For the CDR3, the DNA is TGTGCCAGCAGTGAAGCTGTCGGGGGTAGACTGTACGAGCAGTTCTTC. Its protein product is CASSEAVGGRLYEQFF.

The rearrangement joins TRBV7-2 to TRBJ2-3, with D perhaps matching TRBD2 (7 bases). V gave up 4 bases and J gave up 5 bases, with 16 bases separating them. Germline lookup yields CDR1 SGHTA and CDR2 FQGNSA. The CDR3 contains 15 residues. The CDR3 DNA reads TGTGCCAGCAGCTCCCCGGGGGGCCAGGGAGATACGCAGTATTTT. Translation: CASSSPGGQGDTQYF.

This chain connects TRBV6-5 to TRBJ1-2; 10 bases line up with TRBD1. This CDR3 has 15 residues. Unmatched junction bases numbered 6, after V lost 0 bases and J lost 8 bases. Germline values: CDR1 MNHEY, CDR2 SVGAGI. The CDR3 sequence: CASSYSRQGASGYTF. The CDR3 nucleotides are TGTGCCAGCAGTTACTCGAGACAGGGGGCGAGCGGCTACACCTTC.

This chain uses TRBV24-1 with TRBJ1-4, with 7 nucleotides matching TRBD1. The CDR3 runs 16 residues. J lost 3 bases, V lost 5 bases, and 8 bases had no gene match. The germline V gene has CDR1 KGHDR and CDR2 SFDVKD. CDR3 protein: CATSGATGMANEKLFF. As DNA, the CDR3 is TGTGCCACCAGTGGGGCGACAGGGATGGCTAATGAAAAACTGTTTTTT.

This chain connects TRBV27 to TRBJ2-6; 7 nucleotides match TRBD1. CDR3 length equals 14 residues. CDR1 and CDR2 from the germline V gene are MNHEY and SMNVEV (reference sequence). Unmatched junction bases numbered 1, after V lost 6 bases and J lost 2 bases. CDR3 loop: CASSQGAGANVLTF. The CDR3 DNA sequence: TGTGCCAGCAGCCAGGGGGCTGGGGCCAACGTCCTGACTTTC. Full variable domain (rest looked up from reference TRBV27 and TRBJ2-6): EAQVTQNPRYLITVTGKKLTVTCSQNMNHEYMSWYRQDPGLGLRQIYYSMNVEVTDKGDVPEGYKVSRKEKRNFPLILESPSPNQTSLYFCASSQGAGANVLTFGAGSRLTVL.

The rearrangement joins TRBV10-2 to TRBJ1-2; weak D call: TRBD1 (6 bases). V lost 5 bases and J 7 bases, leaving 14 bases between the germline ends. The CDR3 contains 13 residues. Germline loops: CDR1 WSHSY, CDR2 SAAADI. The CDR3 loop reads CASSPSGAGGYTF. As DNA, the CDR3 is TGCGCCAGCAGTCCCTCAGGGGCGGGTGGCTACACCTTC.

V gene TRBV20-1 combines with J gene TRBJ1-1; D remains unclear. Trimming took off 3 bases at V and 1 base at J, with 9 bases between the two ends. Per the germline V gene, CDR1 is DFQATT and CDR2 is SNEGSKA (reference sequence). This CDR3 has 13 amino acids. CDR3 DNA sequence: TGCAGTGCTAGTCCCCCAGGGAACACTGAAGCTTTCTTT. Residues: CSASPPGNTEAFF.

This chain connects TRBV9 to TRBJ2-1, with TRBD2 identical over 12 bases. The trim removed 0 bases at V and 1 base at J, leaving 8 bases unmatched. There are 19 residues in the CDR3. The germline gives CDR1 SGDLS, CDR2 YYNGEE. The CDR3 coding sequence is TGTGCCAGCAGCGTAGAAGGGCTAGCGGGGGGGCGGTCCTACAATGAGCAGTTCTTC. Its protein product is CASSVEGLAGGRSYNEQFF. Full variable domain (rest looked up from reference TRBV9 and TRBJ2-1): DSGVTQTPKHLITATGQRVTLRCSPRSGDLSVYWYQQSLDQGLQFLIQYYNGEERAKGNILERFSAQQFPDLHSELNLSSLELGDSALYFCASSVEGLAGGRSYNEQFFGPGTRLTVL.

The gene calls are TRBV4-3 and TRBJ2-2; TRBD1 is a possible D gene (5 bases). V was cut by 1 base and J by 4 bases, with 10 bases left in between. CDR3 length equals 15 residues. Germline V CDR1 and CDR2: LGHNA, YSLEER. For the CDR3, the DNA is TGCGCCAGCAGCCAAGCCGGACACCCCACCGGGGAGCTGTTTTTT. It translates to CASSQAGHPTGELFF.

CDR3 bases: TGTGCCAGCAGCGTAGTTTCCGCTACCTCCTACAATGAGCAGTTCTTC. Its protein product is CASSVVSATSYNEQFF. The chain joins TRBV9 to TRBJ2-1; D remains unclear. V was clipped by 0 bases and J by 0 bases, with 10 bases between them. Germline lookup yields CDR1 SGDLS and CDR2 YYNGEE. The CDR3 has 16 amino acids.